The present entry profiles one T cell receptor (beta chain) with its context. MiXCR, applied by TCRdb to the reads, yields one record per CDR3 protein. The data hold fewer than 700,000 distinct CDR3 sequences, with 24% observed a single time. The V gene's germline CDR1 is LNHDA and CDR2 SQIVND (reference sequence). The CDR3 has 17 amino acids. The V gene lost 5 bases and the J gene lost 6 bases, with 24 bases spanning the gap. The data belong to a study of T cell repertoires in cytomegalovirus infection. This sequence was found in a human donor in good health (CMV status not recorded). Some clones in this sample may be carry-over from other donors' samples. The V call is TRBV19, the J call TRBJ2-3, with D possibly TRBD2 on 7 matching bases. The material sequenced was CD8+ T cells from PBMCs. This chain's CDR3 is CASSPSIAAGAGDTQYF. The CDR3 nucleotides read TGTGCCAGTAGTCCCTCTATAGCGGCGGGGGCAGGGGATACGCAGTATTTT.